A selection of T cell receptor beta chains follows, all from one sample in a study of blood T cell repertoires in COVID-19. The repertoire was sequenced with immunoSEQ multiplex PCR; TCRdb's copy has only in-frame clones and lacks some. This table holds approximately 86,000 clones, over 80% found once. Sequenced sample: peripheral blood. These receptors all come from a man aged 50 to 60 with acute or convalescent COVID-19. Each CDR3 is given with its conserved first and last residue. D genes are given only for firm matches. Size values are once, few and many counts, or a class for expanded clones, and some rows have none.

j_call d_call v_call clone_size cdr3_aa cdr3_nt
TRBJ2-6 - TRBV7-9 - CASSLESQGALSGANVLTF TGTGCCAGCAGCTTAGAGTCGCAGGGTGCTCTCTCTGGGGCCAACGTCCTGACTTTC
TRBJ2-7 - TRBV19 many CASSSGFSEQYF TGTGCCAGTAGTTCAGGCTTTTCCGAGCAGTACTTC
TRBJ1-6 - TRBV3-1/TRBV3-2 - CASSHGSHTNSPLHF TGTGCCAGCAGCCACGGGTCCCATACGAATTCACCCCTCCACTTT
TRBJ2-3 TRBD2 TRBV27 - CASRWETSGSRPDTQYF TGTGCCAGCAGGTGGGAGACTAGCGGGAGTAGGCCAGATACGCAGTATTTT
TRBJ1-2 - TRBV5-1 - CASSLVAGPRSGYTF TGCGCCAGCAGCTTGGTAGCAGGGCCCCGGTCTGGCTACACCTTC
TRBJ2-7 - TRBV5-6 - CASSLRGASYEQYF TGTGCCAGCAGCTTGCGCGGGGCGTCCTACGAGCAGTACTTC
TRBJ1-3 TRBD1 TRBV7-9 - CASSGGTGAIYSGNTIYF TGTGCCAGCAGCGGTGGGACAGGGGCGATCTACTCTGGAAACACCATATATTTT
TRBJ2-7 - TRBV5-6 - CASTRRFTGSSYEQYF TGTGCCAGCACCCGAAGGTTTACAGGGTCCTCCTACGAGCAGTACTTC
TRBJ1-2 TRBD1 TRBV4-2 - CASSQPLQTGGGYTF TGTGCCAGCAGCCAACCCCTCCAGACAGGGGGAGGCTACACCTTC
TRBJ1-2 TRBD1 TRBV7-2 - CASSLGTGTRGLYGYTF TGTGCCAGCAGCTTAGGGACCGGGACAAGGGGGCTCTATGGCTACACCTTC
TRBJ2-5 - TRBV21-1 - CASSKVDRVTQETQYF TGTGCCAGCAGCAAAGTTGACAGGGTCACGCAAGAGACCCAGTACTTC
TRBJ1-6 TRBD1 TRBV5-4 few CASSLASGGWDSPLHF TGTGCCAGCAGCTTGGCGTCAGGGGGCTGGGATTCACCCCTCCACTTT
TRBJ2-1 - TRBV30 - CAWSKKGVGEQFF TGTGCCTGGAGCAAGAAGGGGGTGGGTGAGCAGTTCTTC
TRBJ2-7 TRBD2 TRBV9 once CASSVGTSGRRVGYEQYF TGTGCCAGCAGCGTAGGGACTAGCGGGAGAAGGGTTGGCTACGAGCAGTACTTC
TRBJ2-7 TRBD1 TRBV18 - CASSVGQASYEQYF TGTGCCAGCTCTGTCGGACAGGCTTCCTACGAGCAGTACTTC
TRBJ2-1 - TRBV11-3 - CASSLWGLDNEQFF TGTGCCAGCAGCTTATGGGGGCTGGACAATGAGCAGTTCTTC
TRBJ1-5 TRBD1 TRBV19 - CASIRERQGENQPQHF TGTGCCAGTATCCGGGAAAGACAGGGGGAGAATCAGCCCCAGCATTTT
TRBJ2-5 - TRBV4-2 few CASSQDFGGKETQYF TGTGCCAGCAGCCAAGATTTTGGGGGGAAAGAGACCCAGTACTTC
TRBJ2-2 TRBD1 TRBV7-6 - CASSLEGTGDTGELFF TGTGCCAGCAGCTTAGAGGGGACAGGGGACACCGGGGAGCTGTTTTTT
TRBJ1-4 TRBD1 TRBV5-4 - CASSAGQGAGNEKLFF TGTGCCAGCAGCGCGGGACAGGGGGCGGGTAATGAAAAACTGTTTTTT
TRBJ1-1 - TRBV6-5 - CASSSEAVNTEAFF TGTGCCAGCAGTTCGGAGGCGGTGAACACTGAAGCTTTCTTT
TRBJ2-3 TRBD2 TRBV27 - CASSPSLTSGSTDTQYF TGTGCCAGCAGTCCATCCTTGACTAGCGGGAGCACAGATACGCAGTATTTT
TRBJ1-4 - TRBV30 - CAWSPGFSEKLFF TGTGCCTGGAGTCCGGGGTTTAGTGAAAAACTGTTTTTT
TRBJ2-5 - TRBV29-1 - CSVELSKETQYF TGCAGCGTTGAGCTATCCAAGGAGACCCAGTACTTC
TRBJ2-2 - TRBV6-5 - CASSQNTGELFF TGTGCCAGCAGTCAAAACACCGGGGAGCTGTTTTTT
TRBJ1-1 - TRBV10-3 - CAISAPGANTEAFF TGTGCCATCAGTGCCCCAGGGGCGAACACTGAAGCTTTCTTT
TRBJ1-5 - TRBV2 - CASSEGGPVSPQHF TGTGCCAGCAGTGAGGGGGGGCCCGTTAGTCCCCAGCATTTT
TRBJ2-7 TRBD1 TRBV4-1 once CASSQAGGSPYEQYF TGCGCCAGCAGCCAAGCAGGGGGCTCCCCCTACGAGCAGTACTTC
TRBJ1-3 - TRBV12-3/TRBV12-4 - CASISGGNTIYF TGTGCCAGCATCTCGGGTGGAAACACCATATATTTT
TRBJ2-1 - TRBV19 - CASSTGVGNEQFF TGTGCCAGTAGTACCGGGGTTGGCAATGAGCAGTTCTTC
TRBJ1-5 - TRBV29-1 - CSVRITSNQPQHF TGCAGCGTGAGGATCACGAGCAATCAGCCCCAGCATTTT
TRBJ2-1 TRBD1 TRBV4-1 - CASSESTGDRGYNEQFF TGCGCCAGCAGTGAAAGCACGGGGGACAGGGGGTACAATGAGCAGTTCTTC
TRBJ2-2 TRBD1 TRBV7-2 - CASSHGQGGTGELFF TGTGCCAGCAGCCATGGACAGGGGGGCACCGGGGAGCTGTTTTTT
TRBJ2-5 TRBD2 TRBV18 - CASSPPLAGGQETQYF TGTGCCAGCTCACCCCCCCTAGCGGGGGGACAAGAGACCCAGTACTTC
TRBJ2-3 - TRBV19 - CASRGDLDTQYF TGTGCCAGTAGAGGGGACTTAGATACGCAGTATTTT
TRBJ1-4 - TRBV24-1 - CATSDLGQELFF TGTGCCACCAGTGACCTAGGACAAGAACTGTTTTTT
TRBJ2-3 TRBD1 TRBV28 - CVTKTGQGVHF TGTGTTACCAAAACGGGACAGGGCGTTCATTTT
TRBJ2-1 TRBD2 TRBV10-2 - CASSGDRDYPYNEQFF TGCGCCAGCAGTGGTGACCGGGACTACCCATACAATGAGCAGTTCTTC
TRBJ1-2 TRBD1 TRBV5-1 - CASSLSPGQGAYGYTF TGCGCCAGCAGCCTGTCCCCGGGACAGGGGGCCTATGGCTACACCTTC
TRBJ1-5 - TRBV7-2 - CASSLNVGAQNQPQHF TGTGCCAGCAGCTTAAATGTGGGGGCTCAAAATCAGCCCCAGCATTTT
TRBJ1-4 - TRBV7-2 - CASSFGSMQEKLFF TGTGCCAGCAGCTTCGGGAGCATGCAGGAAAAACTGTTTTTT
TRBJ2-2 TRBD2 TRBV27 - CASTGLAGSTNTGELFF TGTGCCAGCACAGGACTAGCGGGATCAACGAACACCGGGGAGCTGTTTTTT
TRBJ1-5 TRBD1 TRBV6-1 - CASSEMGQGNQPQHF TGTGCCAGCAGTGAAATGGGACAGGGCAATCAGCCCCAGCATTTT
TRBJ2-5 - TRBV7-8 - CASSPRTFQETQYF TGTGCCAGCAGCCCCCGGACTTTCCAAGAGACCCAGTACTTC
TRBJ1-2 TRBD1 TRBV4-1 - CASSQEDRGHGYTF TGCGCCAGCAGCCAAGAGGACAGGGGGCATGGCTACACCTTC
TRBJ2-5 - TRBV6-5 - CASSYTFRVSETQYF TGTGCCAGCAGTTACACTTTCAGGGTTTCTGAGACCCAGTACTTC
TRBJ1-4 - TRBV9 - CASSLDWGGTNEKLFF TGTGCCAGCAGCTTAGACTGGGGAGGAACTAATGAAAAACTGTTTTTT
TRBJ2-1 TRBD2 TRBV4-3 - CASSQTGTSGKGEQFF TGCGCCAGCAGCCAGACGGGAACTAGCGGGAAGGGTGAGCAGTTCTTC
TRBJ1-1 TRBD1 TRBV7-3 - CASSGSDRAAFF TGTGCCAGCAGCGGTTCGGACAGGGCCGCTTTCTTT
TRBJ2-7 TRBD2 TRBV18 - CASSPGLAGAYEQYF TGTGCCAGCTCACCGGGACTAGCGGGAGCCTACGAGCAGTACTTC